This T cell receptor beta chain is drawn from a study of OX40 agonist ivuxolimab in advanced cancers. The study, taken as a whole, reports: Among the lowest levels of clonal expansion were found in partial responders at 0.1-3.0 mg/kg. Averaging showed that CD8+ T cells had more expanded clones than CD4+ did. At 0.1 to 3.0 mg/kg and by week 6, CD4+ and CD8+ T cells in the blood had expanded clonally.

Concerning this clone: The antigen remains undetermined.

Profiled with immunoSEQ multiplex PCR; TCRdb holds only in-frame clones, not every one. The profile covers roughly 45,000 clones, with over 65% appearing a single time and approximately 15% taken by the ten largest. The CDR3 has 16 residues. The J segment lost 7 bases and the V segment lost 5 bases, leaving 7 bases of the junction unmatched. Germline V gene data show CDR1 as LNHDA and CDR2 as SQIVND (reference sequence). The receptor was derived from an adult with an advanced solid tumor such as melanoma, head and neck, liver or kidney cancer. This chain uses TRBV19 with TRBJ2-1; 14 positions agree with TRBD2. The sequencing here drew on CD4+ or CD8+ T cells sorted from blood, taken in a trial of the OX40 agonist ivuxolimab. This chain's CDR3 is CASSRTSGGTINEQFF. The CDR3 DNA is TGTGCCAGTAGTCGGACTAGCGGGGGGACCATAAATGAGCAGTTCTTC.